The 23 T cell receptor beta chains below all came from one sample that was sequenced in a study of early T cells in non-severe SARS-CoV-2 infection. TCRdb fed the 5' RACE reads into MiXCR, producing one record per CDR3 protein. Of some 98,000 distinct CDR3 sequences in the sample, 8% to 13% are singletons; the top ten hold 4% to 5.5%. Input material: whole blood. These receptors were taken from an adult who was a healthcare worker with PCR-confirmed SARS-CoV-2 infection or an uninfected control (not recorded which).

CDR3 in amino acids: CASSIGGLARNEQFF. The CDR3 bases are TGTGCCAGTAGTATAGGGGGACTAGCACGCAATGAGCAGTTCTTC. The J gene is TRBJ2-1, the V gene TRBV19, with 9 bases fitting TRBD2. Germline assignment: CDR1 LNHDA and CDR2 SQIVND (reference sequence). Germline trimming cut 1 base from V and 6 bases from J; bases unmatched to any gene: 4. The CDR3 is made up of 15 amino acids. The full variable domain, rest sourced from reference TRBV19 and TRBJ2-1, is DGGITQSPKYLFRKEGQNVTLSCEQNLNHDAMYWYRQDPGQGLRLIYYSQIVNDFQKGDIAEGYSVSREKKESFPLTVTSAQKNPTAFYLCASSIGGLARNEQFFGPGTRLTVL.

The chain is built from TRBV7-8 and TRBJ1-2; no definite D call. V shed 4 bases and J shed 1 base, with 7 bases lying between them. CDR3 length: 13 residues. In germline, CDR1 is SGHVS, CDR2 FQNEAQ. CDR3 DNA: TGTGCCAGCAGCTCGACCTTTAACTATGGCTACACCTTC. It specifies CASSSTFNYGYTF.

This clonotype was counted between two and nine times. This chain joins TRBV29-1 and TRBJ1-2, with a tentative D call TRBD1 (5 bases). The V end lost 3 bases, the J end lost 6 bases, and 8 bases lay between the germline ends. The CDR3 covers 11 residues. Germline CDR1 and CDR2: SQVTM and ANQGSEA. This chain's CDR3 is CSVDRVNGYTF. DNA of the CDR3: TGCAGCGTTGACAGGGTAAATGGCTACACCTTC.

In its sample, this clonotype was seen a few times. The rearrangement uses TRBV20-1 and TRBJ2-2; 9 positions agree with TRBD2. The CDR3 is 15 amino acids. Germline V gives CDR1 DFQATT, CDR2 SNEGSKA (reference sequence). The trim removed 0 bases at V and 6 bases at J, leaving 5 bases unmatched. The CDR3 bases are TGCAGTGCTAGAGATCCGTTAGCGGGAGCCGGGGAGCTGTTTTTT. This translates into CSARDPLAGAGELFF.

This clonotype was found a few times. The chain is built from TRBV29-1 and TRBJ1-2; TRBD1 is a possible D gene (5 bases). Germline loops: CDR1 SQVTM, CDR2 ANQGSEA. Between the trimmed V and J ends, which lost 3 bases and 3 bases, there was a span of 11 bases. The CDR3 has 13 residues. The CDR3 sequence: CSVEAGIYYGYTF. As DNA, the CDR3 is TGCAGCGTTGAGGCAGGGATTTACTATGGCTACACCTTC.

This clonotype turned up a few times. The CDR3 here is CASSPRGVGYTF. The CDR3 nucleotides are TGTGCCAGCAGTCCCCGCGGGGTCGGCTACACCTTC. The gene calls are TRBV28 and TRBJ1-2; no reliable D call. The CDR3 length is 12 residues. Germline CDR1 MDHEN, CDR2 SYDVKM. V was shortened by 5 bases and J by 8 bases, with 12 bases between the two germline ends.

The chain links TRBV12-3 or TRBV12-4 to TRBJ2-3; D perhaps matches TRBD2 (6 bases). V gave up 5 bases and J gave up 2 bases, with 11 bases separating them. The CDR3 totals 14 residues. Here the CDR3 DNA reads TGTGCCAGCAGTCCGAGGGGACTCACAGATACGCAGTATTTT. It is translated as CASSPRGLTDTQYF.

This clonotype showed up many times. The rearrangement links TRBV18 to TRBJ1-2, with TRBD1 matching 8 bases. There are 14 residues in the CDR3. The germline V gene encodes CDR1 KGHSH and CDR2 LQKENI. Trimming cost V 4 bases and J 6 bases; bases outside gene matches: 7. This CDR3 is CASSHPGTGDGYTF. For the CDR3, the DNA is TGTGCCAGCTCACACCCTGGGACAGGCGATGGCTACACCTTC.

The CDR3 nucleotides are TGTGCCAGCAGTGAGGGTCGGGGAATCAGGGTCTCTGAAGCTTTCTTT. Translating it yields CASSEGRGIRVSEAFF. The chain joins TRBV6-1 to TRBJ1-1; D is perhaps TRBD1 (5 bases). The CDR3 runs 16 residues. Trimming shortened V by 3 bases and J by 6 bases, and 20 bases separated the two germline ends. Germline values: CDR1 MNHNS, CDR2 SASEGT.

At least ten counts were recorded for this clonotype. V gene TRBV2 combines with J gene TRBJ2-3; D assignment may be TRBD1 or TRBD2 (5 bases each). The CDR3 extends over 13 amino acids. CDR1 SNHLY and CDR2 FYNNEI come from the germline V gene. V shed 8 bases and J shed 1 base, with 10 bases lying between them. DNA of the CDR3: TGTGCCAGCCGGGGCGATCGCACAGATACGCAGTATTTT. It translates to CASRGDRTDTQYF.

This clonotype was picked up many times. The V and J genes are TRBV6-5 and TRBJ2-7, with 12 positions matching TRBD2. The CDR3 has 15 amino acids. The V gene end was trimmed by 2 bases and the J gene end by 6 bases; junction bases not matched to a gene: 5. Per germline, CDR1 MNHEY and CDR2 SVGAGI. The CDR3 protein is CASSYTSGRSSEQYF. DNA of the CDR3: TGTGCCAGCAGTTACACTAGCGGGAGGTCAAGCGAGCAGTACTTC.

The CDR3 DNA reads TGCAGTGCTAGACTTGGCGGACAGGGGAATCAGCCCCAGCATTTT. As protein: CSARLGGQGNQPQHF. The rearrangement uses TRBV20-1 and TRBJ1-5; 9 bases line up with TRBD1. CDR3 length equals 15 residues. Germline V CDR1 and CDR2: DFQATT, SNEGSKA (reference sequence). Trimming cost V 2 bases and J 4 bases; bases outside gene matches: 6.

V gene TRBV5-1 combines with J gene TRBJ1-1; D gene ambiguous. Germline lookup yields CDR1 SGHRS and CDR2 YFSETQ. The CDR3 length is 12 residues. V was clipped by 4 bases and J by 5 bases, with 9 bases between them. This CDR3 reads CASSMGSTEAFF. The CDR3 DNA reads as TGCGCCAGCAGCATGGGGAGTACTGAAGCTTTCTTT.

The chain combines TRBV9 with TRBJ2-1; possible D gene TRBD1, 5 bases. V was shortened by 0 bases and J by 0 bases, with 16 bases between the two germline ends. Germline loops: CDR1 SGDLS, CDR2 YYNGEE. The CDR3 contains 18 residues. The CDR3 bases are TGTGCCAGCAGCGTAGGGGGCAGGTCCGACAGCTCCTACAATGAGCAGTTCTTC. As protein: CASSVGGRSDSSYNEQFF.

V is TRBV20-1 and J is TRBJ2-5, with D uncertain. Germline V gene data show CDR1 as DFQATT and CDR2 as SNEGSKA (reference sequence). V was trimmed by 3 bases and J by 2 bases, leaving 10 bases between them. The CDR3 sequence is 13 residues long. This CDR3 is CSASQSRQETQYF. DNA of the CDR3: TGCAGTGCTAGTCAGTCCCGTCAAGAGACCCAGTACTTC.

This clonotype was counted a few times. This chain links TRBV4-1 with TRBJ2-3; TRBD1 aligns across 8 bases. J lost 3 bases, V lost 5 bases, and 4 bases had no gene match. The CDR3 has 14 residues. CDR1 is MGHRA, CDR2 YSYEKL, per germline. The CDR3 coding sequence is TGCGCCAGCAGCAAGACAGGGGTAACAGATACGCAGTATTTT. Protein: CASSKTGVTDTQYF.

This clonotype was seen only once. CDR3 DNA: TGTGCCAGCAGCCCGGGACTACTGGGGACAGATACGCAGTATTTT. This translates into CASSPGLLGTDTQYF. The chain employs TRBV12-3 or TRBV12-4 and TRBJ2-3, with TRBD2 matching 7 bases. This CDR3 region has 15 residues. V gave up 6 bases and J gave up 3 bases; unmatched junction bases: 9.

The sample holds many counts of this clonotype. The J gene is TRBJ1-1, the V gene TRBV5-1, with D possibly matching TRBD1 (6 bases). The CDR3 has 16 amino acids. The germline CDR1 and CDR2 sequences are SGHRS and YFSETQ. Trimming cost V 0 bases and J 0 bases, with 12 bases left between them. The CDR3 sequence is CASSLGQGNVNTEAFF. DNA of the CDR3: TGCGCCAGCAGCTTGGGTCAGGGGAATGTGAACACTGAAGCTTTCTTT. The whole variable domain, filled in from reference TRBV5-1 and TRBJ1-1, reads KAGVTQTPRYLIKTRGQQVTLSCSPISGHRSVSWYQQTPGQGLQFLFEYFSETQRNKGNFPGRFSGRQFSNSRSEMNVSTLELGDSALYLCASSLGQGNVNTEAFFGQGTRLTVV.

This clonotype was seen ten or more times. The gene calls are TRBV28 and TRBJ2-7; TRBD2 matches at 14 bases. J was trimmed by 2 bases and V by 6 bases; bases with no gene match: 6. Germline CDR1 MDHEN, CDR2 SYDVKM. The length of the CDR3 is 16 residues. CDR3 amino acids: CASSQGLAGAPYEQYF. Written as DNA, the CDR3 is TGTGCCAGCAGCCAGGGACTAGCGGGAGCCCCCTACGAGCAGTACTTC.

This clonotype has only a few counts. This chain links TRBV28 with TRBJ2-4; 10 bases line up with TRBD1. The ends lost 7 bases at V and 8 bases at J; junction bases unmatched: 11. In germline, CDR1 is MDHEN, CDR2 SYDVKM. CDR3 length: 15 residues. The CDR3 coding sequence is TGTGCCAGCAAGACGTGGGGACAGGGGAAACACATTCAGTACTTC. This gives the protein CASKTWGQGKHIQYF.

This clonotype was seen a few times. The V call is TRBV6-6, the J call TRBJ1-1; D unresolved. The germline V and J ends were trimmed by 5 bases and 4 bases, with 8 bases remaining between them. CDR1 and CDR2 from the germline V gene are MNHNY and SVGAGI (reference sequence). CDR3 length equals 12 residues. The CDR3 here is CASSTDGTEAFF. The CDR3 DNA follows: TGTGCCAGCAGTACGGACGGCACTGAAGCTTTCTTT.

This clonotype was counted ten times or more. The chain employs TRBV11-2 and TRBJ1-1; D call uncertain. Germline V gene sequence: CDR1 SGHAT, CDR2 FQNNGV. The CDR3 extends over 12 amino acids. Trimming cost V 1 base and J 7 bases, with 7 bases left between them. CDR3 sequence: CASSLGTGEAFF. CDR3 in DNA: TGTGCCAGCAGCTTAGGAACGGGTGAAGCTTTCTTT.

This clonotype is medium-sized (0.01 to 0.1%) in the sample. This sequence joins TRBV20-1 and TRBJ2-7, with 12 bases that match TRBD2. The V gene end was trimmed by 5 bases and the J gene end by 5 bases; junction bases not matched to a gene: 7. CDR3 length: 14 amino acids. The germline gives CDR1 DFQATT, CDR2 SNEGSKA (reference sequence). CDR3 amino acids: CSAPLAGGPDEQYF. The CDR3 DNA follows: TGCAGTGCTCCTCTAGCGGGGGGGCCTGACGAGCAGTACTTC.